This is a list of T cell receptor beta chains from one sample in a study. MiXCR was run by TCRdb on the RT-PCR reads, yielding one entry per CDR3 protein. The sample carries almost 700,000 distinct CDR3 sequences, 11% to 15% recorded once. The sequencing sample was made of memory CD4+ T cells from blood. These receptors all stem from a female donor in good health, serving as a healthy control. CDR3s include the opening cysteine and the closing phenylalanine or tryptophan. D genes are given only for firm matches. Clone sizes are given selectively: once, few, many, or a class where the clone is expanded.

J gene	clone size	D gene	V gene	CDR3 protein	CDR3 DNA
TRBJ2-1	many	NA	TRBV12-3/TRBV12-4	CASTQLIDEQFF	TGTGCCAGCACCCAATTGATAGATGAGCAGTTCTTC
TRBJ2-4	many	NA	TRBV5-1	CASSLTGQGENIQYF	TGCGCCAGCAGCTTGACCGGCCAGGGAGAAAACATTCAGTACTTC
TRBJ2-7	NA	NA	TRBV6-5	CASRKDREAYEQYF	TGTGCCAGCAGGAAAGACAGGGAGGCCTACGAGCAGTACTTC
TRBJ2-7	many	NA	TRBV7-2	CASSSRGTFYEQYF	TGTGCCAGCAGCTCAAGGGGGACATTCTACGAGCAGTACTTC
TRBJ1-1	many	NA	TRBV29-1	CSVEDPANTEAFF	TGCAGCGTTGAAGATCCGGCGAACACTGAAGCTTTCTTT
TRBJ2-5	many	TRBD2	TRBV2	CASSGRGGETQYF	TGTGCCAGCAGTGGGCGCGGGGGTGAGACCCAGTACTTC
TRBJ2-2	few	NA	TRBV6-2/TRBV6-3	CASSYSPTGTPNTGELFF	TGTGCCAGCAGTTATTCCCCCACCGGGACACCCAACACCGGGGAGCTGTTTTTT
TRBJ2-2	many	TRBD1	TRBV30	CAWTTGIGTGELFF	TGTGCCTGGACGACAGGGATAGGGACCGGGGAGCTGTTTTTT
TRBJ2-5	few	NA	TRBV7-9	CASSLLQQETQYF	TGTGCCAGCAGCTTACTCCAGCAAGAGACCCAGTACTTC
TRBJ2-7	NA	TRBD2	TRBV20-1	CSARERAGGPREQYF	TGCAGTGCTAGGGAGCGAGCGGGAGGGCCTCGGGAGCAGTACTTC
TRBJ1-1	NA	TRBD1	TRBV6-6	CASSYETGRNTEAFF	TGTGCCAGCAGTTATGAGACAGGGAGGAACACTGAAGCTTTCTTT
TRBJ2-7	few	NA	TRBV20-1	CSAPGTLKGIYEQYF	TGCAGTGCACCCGGGACTTTAAAAGGGATCTACGAGCAGTACTTC
TRBJ2-1	many	NA	TRBV9	CASSPGGESEQFF	TGTGCCAGCAGCCCAGGCGGTGAGTCTGAGCAGTTCTTC
TRBJ2-1	NA	TRBD2	TRBV5-6	CASSRAGSGSLNEQFF	TGTGCCAGCAGCCGGGCGGGTAGCGGGAGCTTGAATGAGCAGTTCTTC
TRBJ2-1	NA	NA	TRBV7-9	CASSLETAGHEQFF	TGTGCCAGCAGCTTAGAAACTGCGGGGCATGAGCAGTTCTTC
TRBJ1-5	many	NA	TRBV5-1	CASSYDPNQPQHF	TGCGCCAGCAGCTACGACCCTAATCAGCCCCAGCATTTT
TRBJ1-1	NA	TRBD1	TRBV30	CAWEAGTGTEAFF	TGTGCCTGGGAGGCGGGGACAGGCACTGAAGCTTTCTTT
TRBJ2-3	few	NA	TRBV5-1	CASSLVSLGPDTQYF	TGCGCCAGCAGCTTGGTGAGTTTAGGTCCGGATACGCAGTATTTT
TRBJ1-2	NA	NA	TRBV12-3/TRBV12-4	CASSLALSTFGYGYTF	TGTGCCAGCAGTTTAGCGTTGAGCACCTTTGGCTATGGCTACACCTTC
TRBJ2-5	NA	TRBD1	TRBV6-2/TRBV6-3	CASSVTGVGETQYF	TGTGCCAGCAGTGTTACAGGGGTAGGAGAGACCCAGTACTTC
TRBJ1-4	NA	TRBD1	TRBV5-1	CASSSTGTGREKLFF	TGCGCCAGCAGCTCCACCGGGACAGGGAGAGAAAAACTGTTTTTT
TRBJ2-7	NA	NA	TRBV3-1	CASSQGLEGHEQYF	TGTGCCAGCAGCCAAGGTTTAGAGGGACACGAGCAGTACTTC
TRBJ1-4	few	NA	TRBV6-1	CASSEGHINEKLFF	TGTGCCAGCAGTGAAGGCCACATCAATGAAAAACTGTTTTTT
TRBJ2-2	many	NA	TRBV10-3	CAIPKGPNTGELFF	TGTGCCATCCCTAAGGGCCCCAACACCGGGGAGCTGTTTTTT
TRBJ1-1	few	TRBD1	TRBV12-3/TRBV12-4	CASSPGQPRMNTEAFF	TGTGCCAGCAGTCCGGGACAGCCGAGAATGAACACTGAAGCTTTCTTT
TRBJ2-4	few	NA	TRBV28	CASSSPGLAKNIQYF	TGTGCCAGCAGTTCCCCAGGGCTAGCCAAAAACATTCAGTACTTC
TRBJ2-1	few	NA	TRBV5-1	CASSGGGFSYNEQFF	TGCGCCAGCAGCGGGGGCGGGTTTTCCTACAATGAGCAGTTCTTC
TRBJ2-1	NA	NA	TRBV21-1	CASSKEGRGEQFF	TGTGCCAGCAGCAAAGAGGGCAGGGGGGAGCAGTTCTTC
TRBJ2-7	NA	TRBD1	TRBV29-1	CSTLTGGYEQYF	TGCAGCACACTGACAGGGGGGTACGAGCAGTACTTC
TRBJ2-7	few	TRBD2	TRBV20-1	CSAAPGTSVSYEQYF	TGCAGTGCAGCGCCTGGGACTAGCGTCTCCTACGAGCAGTACTTC
TRBJ2-1	few	NA	TRBV3-1	CASSQDPRTVNEQFF	TGTGCCAGCAGCCAAGATCCGAGGACTGTTAATGAGCAGTTCTTC
TRBJ2-2	few	TRBD1	TRBV5-4	CASSTGQTNTGELFF	TGTGCCAGCAGCACGGGACAGACAAACACCGGGGAGCTGTTTTTT
TRBJ2-7	many	NA	TRBV5-1	CASSLEGTVSNEQYF	TGCGCCAGCAGCTTGGAAGGCACTGTAAGCAACGAGCAGTACTTC
TRBJ2-2	NA	NA	TRBV7-7	CASSLSLSPREAGELFF	TGTGCCAGCAGCTTGAGTCTGTCCCCCCGTGAGGCCGGGGAGCTGTTTTTT
TRBJ1-2	once	TRBD1	TRBV20-1	CSVGGQTAGYTF	TGCAGTGTCGGGGGACAGACGGCTGGCTACACCTTC
TRBJ1-2	few	NA	TRBV5-1	CASSPSTEDYGYTF	TGCGCCAGCAGCCCGTCGACAGAAGACTATGGCTACACCTTC
TRBJ2-1	few	TRBD1	TRBV18	CASSSRPGQDTYNEQFF	TGTGCCAGCTCATCTAGACCGGGACAGGATACCTACAATGAGCAGTTCTTC
TRBJ2-7	many	NA	TRBV29-1	CSVTEGGRVLYEQYF	TGCAGCGTTACCGAGGGGGGTCGGGTCCTGTACGAGCAGTACTTC
TRBJ1-1	NA	TRBD1	TRBV10-3	CASRQGPGTEAFF	TGTGCCAGCCGACAGGGGCCGGGGACTGAAGCTTTCTTT
TRBJ2-3	few	NA	TRBV20-1	CSAREFRITATDTQYF	TGCAGTGCTAGAGAATTTAGGATTACGGCGACAGATACGCAGTATTTT
TRBJ2-1	NA	TRBD1	TRBV27	CASSPAGQGLLNEQFF	TGTGCCAGCAGTCCCGCGGGACAGGGACTTTTGAATGAGCAGTTCTTC
TRBJ1-1	NA	TRBD1	TRBV10-3	CAIRTTGAPMNTEAFF	TGTGCCATCAGGACGACAGGGGCCCCCATGAACACTGAAGCTTTCTTT
TRBJ2-3	many	TRBD1	TRBV29-1	CSVDRGQSDTQYF	TGCAGCGTTGACAGGGGGCAGTCAGATACGCAGTATTTT
TRBJ2-1	NA	TRBD2	TRBV20-1	CSARWREGQYNEQFF	TGCAGTGCCCGTTGGCGGGAGGGACAATACAATGAGCAGTTCTTC
TRBJ2-5	many	TRBD2	TRBV5-1	CASSRALGLAGEETQYF	TGCGCCAGCAGCCGCGCCTTAGGACTAGCGGGAGAAGAGACCCAGTACTTC